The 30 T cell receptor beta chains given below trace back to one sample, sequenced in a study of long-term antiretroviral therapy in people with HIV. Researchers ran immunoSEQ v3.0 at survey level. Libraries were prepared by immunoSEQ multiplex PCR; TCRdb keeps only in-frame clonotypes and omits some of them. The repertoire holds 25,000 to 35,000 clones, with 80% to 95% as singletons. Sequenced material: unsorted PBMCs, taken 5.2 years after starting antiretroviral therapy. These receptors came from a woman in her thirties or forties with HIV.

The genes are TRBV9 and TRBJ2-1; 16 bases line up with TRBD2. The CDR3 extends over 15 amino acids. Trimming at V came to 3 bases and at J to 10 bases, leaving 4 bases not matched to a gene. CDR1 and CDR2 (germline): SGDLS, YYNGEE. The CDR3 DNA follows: TGTGCCAGCAGCGCCGGGACTAGCGGGGGGGCGGAGCAGTTCTTC. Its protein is CASSAGTSGGAEQFF.

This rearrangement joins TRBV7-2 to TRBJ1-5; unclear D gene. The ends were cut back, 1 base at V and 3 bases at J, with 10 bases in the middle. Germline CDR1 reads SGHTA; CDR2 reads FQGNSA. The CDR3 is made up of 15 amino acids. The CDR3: CASSLVGFANQPQHF. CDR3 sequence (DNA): TGTGCCAGCAGCTTAGTAGGTTTTGCCAATCAGCCCCAGCATTTT.

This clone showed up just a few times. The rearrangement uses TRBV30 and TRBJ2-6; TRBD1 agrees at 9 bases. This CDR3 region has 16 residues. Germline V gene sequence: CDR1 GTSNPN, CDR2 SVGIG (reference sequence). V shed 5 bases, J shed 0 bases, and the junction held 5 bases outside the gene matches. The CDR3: CAWGTGSPSGANVLTF. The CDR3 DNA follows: TGTGCCTGGGGGACAGGGTCGCCCTCTGGGGCCAACGTCCTGACTTTC.

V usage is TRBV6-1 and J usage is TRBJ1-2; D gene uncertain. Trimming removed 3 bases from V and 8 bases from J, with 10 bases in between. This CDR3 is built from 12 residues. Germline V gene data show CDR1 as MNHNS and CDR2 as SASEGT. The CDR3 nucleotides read TGTGCCAGCAGTGAGGTTCTCCGGGGCTACACCTTC. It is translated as CASSEVLRGYTF.

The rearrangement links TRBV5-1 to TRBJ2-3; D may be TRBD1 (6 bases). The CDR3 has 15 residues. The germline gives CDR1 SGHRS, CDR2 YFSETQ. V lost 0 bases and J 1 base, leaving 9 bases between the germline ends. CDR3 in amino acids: CASSLDRVGTDTQYF. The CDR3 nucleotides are TGCGCCAGCAGCTTGGACAGGGTGGGCACAGATACGCAGTATTTT.

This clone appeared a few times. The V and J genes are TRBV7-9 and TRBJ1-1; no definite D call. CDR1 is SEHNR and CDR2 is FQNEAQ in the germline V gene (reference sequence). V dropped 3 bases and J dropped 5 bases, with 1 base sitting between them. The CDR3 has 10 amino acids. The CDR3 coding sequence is TGTGCCAGCAGCTTTACTGAAGCTTTCTTT. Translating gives CASSFTEAFF.

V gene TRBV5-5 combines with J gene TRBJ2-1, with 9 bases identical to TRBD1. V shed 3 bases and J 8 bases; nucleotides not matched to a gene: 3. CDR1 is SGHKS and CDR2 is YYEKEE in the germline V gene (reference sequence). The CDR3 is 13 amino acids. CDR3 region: CASSSGQGYEQFF. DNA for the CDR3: TGTGCCAGCAGCTCCGGACAGGGGTATGAGCAGTTCTTC.

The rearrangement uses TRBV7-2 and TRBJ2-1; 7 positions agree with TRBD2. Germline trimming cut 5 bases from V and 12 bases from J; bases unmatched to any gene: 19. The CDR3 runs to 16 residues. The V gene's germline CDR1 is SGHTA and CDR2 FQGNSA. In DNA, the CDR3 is TGTGCCAGCAGCCCAGCAGCGGGGAGCCTCCAAAGCACGCAGTTCTTC. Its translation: CASSPAAGSLQSTQFF.

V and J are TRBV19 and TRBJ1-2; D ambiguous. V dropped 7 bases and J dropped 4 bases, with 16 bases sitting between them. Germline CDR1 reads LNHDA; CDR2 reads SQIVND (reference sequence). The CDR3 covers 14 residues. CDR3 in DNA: TGTGCCAGTAATCACAATTGGGGAAGCTATGGCTACACCTTC. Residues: CASNHNWGSYGYTF.

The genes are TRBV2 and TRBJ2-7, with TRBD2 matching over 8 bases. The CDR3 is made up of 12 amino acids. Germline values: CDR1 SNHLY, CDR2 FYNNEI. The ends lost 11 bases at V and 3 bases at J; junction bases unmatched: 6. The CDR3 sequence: CAGHSGDYEQYF. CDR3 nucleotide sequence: TGTGCCGGACATAGCGGGGACTACGAGCAGTACTTC.

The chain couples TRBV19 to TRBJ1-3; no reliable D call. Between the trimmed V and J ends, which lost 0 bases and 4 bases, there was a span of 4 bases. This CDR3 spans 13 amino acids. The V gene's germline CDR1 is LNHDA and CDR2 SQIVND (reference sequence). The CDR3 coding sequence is TGTGCCAGTAGTATAGACTCCGGAAACACCATATATTTT. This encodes CASSIDSGNTIYF.

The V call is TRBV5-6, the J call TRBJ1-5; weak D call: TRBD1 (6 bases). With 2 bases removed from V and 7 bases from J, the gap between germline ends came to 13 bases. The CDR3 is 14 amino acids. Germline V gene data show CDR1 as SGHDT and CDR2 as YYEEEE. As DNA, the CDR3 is TGTGCCAGCAGCTTAGCACCGAGGGGGCAGCCCCAGCATTTT. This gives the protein CASSLAPRGQPQHF.

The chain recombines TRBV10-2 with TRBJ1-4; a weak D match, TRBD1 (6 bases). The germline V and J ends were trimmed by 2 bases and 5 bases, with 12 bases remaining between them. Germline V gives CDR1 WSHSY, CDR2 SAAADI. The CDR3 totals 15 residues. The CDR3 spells CASSERTAKNEKLFF. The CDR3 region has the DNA TGCGCCAGCAGTGAGCGGACAGCCAAAAATGAAAAACTGTTTTTT.

The CDR3 loop is CASSSTVSSTDTQYF. The CDR3 DNA follows: TGTGCCAGCAGCTCGACTGTGTCTAGCACAGATACGCAGTATTTT. This chain joins TRBV11-2 and TRBJ2-3; D is undetermined. The CDR3 has 15 amino acids. V lost 4 bases and J lost 0, with 11 bases in between. The germline gives CDR1 SGHAT, CDR2 FQNNGV.

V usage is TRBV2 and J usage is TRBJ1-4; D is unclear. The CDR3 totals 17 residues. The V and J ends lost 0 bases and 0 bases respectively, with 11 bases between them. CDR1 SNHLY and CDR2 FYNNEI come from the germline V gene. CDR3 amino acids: CASSEARMRPTNEKLFF. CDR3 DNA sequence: TGTGCCAGCAGTGAAGCCCGTATGCGGCCAACTAATGAAAAACTGTTTTTT. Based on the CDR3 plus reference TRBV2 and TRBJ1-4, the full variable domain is EPEVTQTPSHQVTQMGQEVILRCVPISNHLYFYWYRQILGQKVEFLVSFYNNEISEKSEIFDDQFSVERPDGSNFTLKIRSTKLEDSAMYFCASSEARMRPTNEKLFFGSGTQLSVL.

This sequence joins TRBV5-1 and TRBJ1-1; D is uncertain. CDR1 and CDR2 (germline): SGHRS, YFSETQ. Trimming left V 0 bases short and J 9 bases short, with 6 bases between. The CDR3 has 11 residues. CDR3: CASSLGPQAFF. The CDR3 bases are TGCGCCAGCAGCTTGGGCCCTCAAGCTTTCTTT.

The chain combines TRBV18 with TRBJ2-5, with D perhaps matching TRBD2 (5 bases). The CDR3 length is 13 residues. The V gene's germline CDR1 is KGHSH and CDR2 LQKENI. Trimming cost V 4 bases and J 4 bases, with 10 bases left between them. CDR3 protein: CASSRGPGETQYF. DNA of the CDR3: TGTGCCAGCTCACGAGGGCCGGGAGAGACCCAGTACTTC.

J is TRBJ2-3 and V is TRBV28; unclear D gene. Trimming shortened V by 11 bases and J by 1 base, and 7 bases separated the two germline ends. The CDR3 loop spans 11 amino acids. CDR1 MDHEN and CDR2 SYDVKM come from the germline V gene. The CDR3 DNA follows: TGTGCCTCTCGGGGCACAGATACGCAGTATTTT. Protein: CASRGTDTQYF.

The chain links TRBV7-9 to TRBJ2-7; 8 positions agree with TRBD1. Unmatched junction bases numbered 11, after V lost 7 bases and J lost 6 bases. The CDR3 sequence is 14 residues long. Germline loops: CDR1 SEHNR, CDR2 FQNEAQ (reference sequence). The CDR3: CASTHDRGSTEQYF. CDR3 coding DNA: TGTGCCAGCACCCATGACAGGGGTAGTACCGAGCAGTACTTC.

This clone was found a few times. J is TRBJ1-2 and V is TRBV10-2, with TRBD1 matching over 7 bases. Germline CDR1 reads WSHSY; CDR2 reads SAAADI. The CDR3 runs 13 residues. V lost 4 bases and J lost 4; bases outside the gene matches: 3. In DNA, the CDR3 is TGCGCCAGCAGTGTACAGGGGACCTATGGCTACACCTTC. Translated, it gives CASSVQGTYGYTF.

The CDR3 DNA follows: TGTGCCATCAGGGGACCCGGGACAGGCTACGAGCAGTACTTC. Its protein product is CAIRGPGTGYEQYF. The chain joins TRBV10-3 to TRBJ2-7; TRBD1 aligns across 8 bases. The trim removed 6 bases at V and 3 bases at J, leaving 7 bases unmatched. The germline CDR1 and CDR2 sequences are ENHRY and SYGVKD. This CDR3 contains 14 residues.

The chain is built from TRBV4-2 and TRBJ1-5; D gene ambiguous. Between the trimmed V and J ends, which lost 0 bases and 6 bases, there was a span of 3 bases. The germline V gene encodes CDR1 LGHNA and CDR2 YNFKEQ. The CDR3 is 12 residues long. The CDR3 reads CASSQDGQPQHF. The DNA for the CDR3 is TGTGCCAGCAGCCAAGATGGTCAGCCCCAGCATTTT.

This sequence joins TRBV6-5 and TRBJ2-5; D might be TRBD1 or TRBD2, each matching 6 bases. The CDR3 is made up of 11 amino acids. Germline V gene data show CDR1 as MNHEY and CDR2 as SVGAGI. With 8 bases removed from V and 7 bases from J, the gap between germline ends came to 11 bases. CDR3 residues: CASRKGGTQYF. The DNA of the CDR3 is TGTGCCAGCCGGAAGGGGGGGACCCAGTACTTC.

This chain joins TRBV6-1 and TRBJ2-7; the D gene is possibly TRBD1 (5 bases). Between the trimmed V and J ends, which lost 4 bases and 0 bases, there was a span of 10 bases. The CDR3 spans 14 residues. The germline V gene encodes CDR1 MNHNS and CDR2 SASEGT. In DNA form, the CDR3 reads TGTGCCAGCAGTGGCCCAGGGTCCTCCTACGAGCAGTACTTC. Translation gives CASSGPGSSYEQYF.

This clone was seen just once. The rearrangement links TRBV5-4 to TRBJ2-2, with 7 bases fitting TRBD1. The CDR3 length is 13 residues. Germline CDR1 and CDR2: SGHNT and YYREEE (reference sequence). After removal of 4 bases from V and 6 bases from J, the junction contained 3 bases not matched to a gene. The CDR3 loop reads CASSLTGAGELFF. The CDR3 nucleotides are TGTGCCAGCAGCCTTACAGGGGCCGGGGAGCTGTTTTTT.

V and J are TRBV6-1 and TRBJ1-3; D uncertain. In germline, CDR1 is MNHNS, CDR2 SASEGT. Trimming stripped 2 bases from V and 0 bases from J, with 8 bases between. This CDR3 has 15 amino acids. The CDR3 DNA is TGTGCCAGCAGTGAAATGGTGGGCTCTGGAAACACCATATATTTT. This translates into CASSEMVGSGNTIYF.

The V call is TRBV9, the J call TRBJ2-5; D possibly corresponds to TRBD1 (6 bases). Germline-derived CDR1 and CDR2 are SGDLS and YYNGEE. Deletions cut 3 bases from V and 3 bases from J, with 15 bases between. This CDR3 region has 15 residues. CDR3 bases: TGTGCCAGCAGCGGAACTGACAGGCGGGAAGAGACCCAGTACTTC. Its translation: CASSGTDRREETQYF.

CDR3 nucleotides: TGTGCCAGCAGCGGTCGGGAGGGGGGCATATACAATGAGCAGTTCTTC. Translating it yields CASSGREGGIYNEQFF. The chain carries TRBV11-2 and TRBJ2-1, with 8 bases that match TRBD2. The CDR3 length is 16 residues. Losses at the gene ends were 5 bases for V and 4 bases for J; bases not matched to a gene: 10. Germline CDR1 and CDR2: SGHAT and FQNNGV.

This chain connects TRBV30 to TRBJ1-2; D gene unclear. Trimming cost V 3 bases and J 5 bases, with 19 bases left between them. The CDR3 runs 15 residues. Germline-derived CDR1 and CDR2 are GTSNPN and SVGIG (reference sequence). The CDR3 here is CAWSLGSSTSYGYTF. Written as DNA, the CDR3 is TGTGCCTGGAGCTTGGGTAGCAGTACTTCTTATGGCTACACCTTC. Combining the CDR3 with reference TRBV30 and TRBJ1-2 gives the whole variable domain SQTIHQWPATLVQPVGSPLSLECTVEGTSNPNLYWYRQAAGRGLQLLFYSVGIGQISSEVPQNLSASRPQDRQFILSSKKLLLSDSGFYLCAWSLGSSTSYGYTFGSGTRLTVV.

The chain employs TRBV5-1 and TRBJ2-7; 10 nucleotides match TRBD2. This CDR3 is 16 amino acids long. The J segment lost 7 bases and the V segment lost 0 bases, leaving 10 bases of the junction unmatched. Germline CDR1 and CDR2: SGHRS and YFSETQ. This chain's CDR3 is CASSLAKRGGLGEQYF. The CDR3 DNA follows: TGCGCCAGCAGCTTGGCCAAGCGGGGGGGCCTAGGGGAGCAGTACTTC.